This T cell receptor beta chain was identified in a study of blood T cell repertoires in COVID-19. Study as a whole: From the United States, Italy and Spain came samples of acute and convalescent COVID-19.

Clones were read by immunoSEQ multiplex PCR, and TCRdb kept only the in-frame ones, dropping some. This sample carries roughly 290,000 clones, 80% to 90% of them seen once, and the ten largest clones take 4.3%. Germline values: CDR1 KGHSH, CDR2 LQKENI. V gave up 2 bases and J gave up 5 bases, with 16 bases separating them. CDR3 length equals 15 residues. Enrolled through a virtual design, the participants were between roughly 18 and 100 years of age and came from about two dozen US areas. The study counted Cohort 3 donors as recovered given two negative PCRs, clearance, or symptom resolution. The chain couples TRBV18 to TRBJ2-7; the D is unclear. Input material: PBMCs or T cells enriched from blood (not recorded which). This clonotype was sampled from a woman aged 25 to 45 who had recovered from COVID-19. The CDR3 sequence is CASSPGSSKVDEQYF. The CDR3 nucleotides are TGTGCCAGCTCACCAGGCTCTAGTAAGGTCGACGAGCAGTACTTC.